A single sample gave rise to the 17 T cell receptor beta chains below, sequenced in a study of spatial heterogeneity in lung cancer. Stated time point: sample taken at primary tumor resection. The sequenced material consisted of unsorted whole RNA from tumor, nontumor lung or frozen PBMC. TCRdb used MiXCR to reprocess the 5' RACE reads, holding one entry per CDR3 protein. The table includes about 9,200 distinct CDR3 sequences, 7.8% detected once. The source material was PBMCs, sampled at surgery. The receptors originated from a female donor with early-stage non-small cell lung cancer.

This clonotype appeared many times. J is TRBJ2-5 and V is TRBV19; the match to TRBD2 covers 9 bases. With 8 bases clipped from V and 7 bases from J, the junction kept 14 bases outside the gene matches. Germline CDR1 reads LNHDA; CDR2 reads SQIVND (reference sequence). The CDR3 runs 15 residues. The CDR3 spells CASSQSAGGARTQYF. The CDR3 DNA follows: TGTGCCAGTTCACAGTCAGCGGGGGGCGCCCGGACCCAGTACTTC.

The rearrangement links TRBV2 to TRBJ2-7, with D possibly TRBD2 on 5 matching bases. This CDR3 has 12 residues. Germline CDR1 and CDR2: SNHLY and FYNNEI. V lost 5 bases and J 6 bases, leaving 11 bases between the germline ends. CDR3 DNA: TGTGCCAGCAGTCACGGGGTCGGCGAGCAGTACTTC. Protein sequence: CASSHGVGEQYF.

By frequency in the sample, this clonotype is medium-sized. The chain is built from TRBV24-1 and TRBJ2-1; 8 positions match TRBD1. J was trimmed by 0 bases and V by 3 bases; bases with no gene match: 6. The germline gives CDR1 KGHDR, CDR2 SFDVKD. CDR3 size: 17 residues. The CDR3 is CATSDIPTGGSYNEQFF. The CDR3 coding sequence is TGTGCCACCAGTGATATTCCTACAGGGGGCTCCTACAATGAGCAGTTCTTC.

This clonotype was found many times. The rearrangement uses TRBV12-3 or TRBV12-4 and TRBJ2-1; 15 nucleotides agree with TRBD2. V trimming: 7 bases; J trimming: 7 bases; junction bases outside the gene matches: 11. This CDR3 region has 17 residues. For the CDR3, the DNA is TGTGCCAGCATTAATGGGACTAGCGGGGGGTGGCGGAATGAGCAGTTCTTC. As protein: CASINGTSGGWRNEQFF.

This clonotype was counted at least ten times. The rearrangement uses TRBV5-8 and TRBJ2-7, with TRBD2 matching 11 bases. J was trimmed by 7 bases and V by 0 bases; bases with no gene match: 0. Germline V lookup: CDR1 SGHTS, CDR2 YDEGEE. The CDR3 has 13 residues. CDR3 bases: TGTGCCAGCAGCTTGGGACTAGCGGGAGAGCAGTACTTC. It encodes CASSLGLAGEQYF.

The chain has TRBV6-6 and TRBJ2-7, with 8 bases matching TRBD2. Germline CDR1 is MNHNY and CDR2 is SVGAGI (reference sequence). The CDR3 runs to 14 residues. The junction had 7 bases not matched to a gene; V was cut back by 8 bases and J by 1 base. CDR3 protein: CASVGRDSSYEQYF. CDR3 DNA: TGTGCCAGCGTCGGGAGGGACTCTTCCTACGAGCAGTACTTC.

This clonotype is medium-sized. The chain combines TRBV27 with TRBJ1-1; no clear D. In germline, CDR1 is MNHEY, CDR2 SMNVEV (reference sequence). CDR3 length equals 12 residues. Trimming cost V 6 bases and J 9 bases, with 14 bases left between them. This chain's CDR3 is CASRREGRKAFF. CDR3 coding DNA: TGTGCCAGCAGAAGAGAAGGGAGGAAAGCTTTCTTT.

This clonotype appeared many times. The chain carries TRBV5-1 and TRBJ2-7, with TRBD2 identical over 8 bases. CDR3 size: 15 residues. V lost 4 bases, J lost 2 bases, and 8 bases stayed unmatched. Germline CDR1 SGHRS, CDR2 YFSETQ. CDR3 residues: CASSPGLASTYEQYF. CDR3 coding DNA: TGCGCCAGCAGCCCCGGACTAGCATCGACCTACGAGCAGTACTTC. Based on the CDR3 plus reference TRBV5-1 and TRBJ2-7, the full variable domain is KAGVTQTPRYLIKTRGQQVTLSCSPISGHRSVSWYQQTPGQGLQFLFEYFSETQRNKGNFPGRFSGRQFSNSRSEMNVSTLELGDSALYLCASSPGLASTYEQYFGPGTRLTVT.

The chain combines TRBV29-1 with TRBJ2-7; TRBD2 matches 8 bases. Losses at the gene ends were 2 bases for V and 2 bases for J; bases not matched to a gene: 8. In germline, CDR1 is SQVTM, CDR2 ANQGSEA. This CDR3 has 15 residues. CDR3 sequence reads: CSVELGGRPTYEQYF. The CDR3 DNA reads TGCAGCGTTGAACTCGGCGGGAGGCCCACCTACGAGCAGTACTTC.

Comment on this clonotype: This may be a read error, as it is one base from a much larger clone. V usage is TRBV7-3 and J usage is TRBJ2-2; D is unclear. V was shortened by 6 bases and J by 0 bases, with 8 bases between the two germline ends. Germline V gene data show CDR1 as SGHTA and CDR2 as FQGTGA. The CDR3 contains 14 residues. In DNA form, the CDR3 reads TGTGCCAGCAGTTTACGTACGAACACCGGGGAGCTGTTTTTT. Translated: CASSLRTNTGELFF.

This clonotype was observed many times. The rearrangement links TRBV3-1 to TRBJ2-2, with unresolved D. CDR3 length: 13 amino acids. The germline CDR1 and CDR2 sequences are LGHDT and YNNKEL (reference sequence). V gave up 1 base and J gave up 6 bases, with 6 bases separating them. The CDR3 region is CASSQAPAGELFF. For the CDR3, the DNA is TGTGCCAGCAGCCAAGCTCCGGCCGGGGAGCTGTTTTTT. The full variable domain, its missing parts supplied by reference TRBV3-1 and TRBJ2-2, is DTAVSQTPKYLVTQMGNDKSIKCEQNLGHDTMYWYKQDSKKFLKIMFSYNNKELIINETVPNRFSPKSPDKAHLNLHINSLELGDSAVYFCASSQAPAGELFFGEGSRLTVL.

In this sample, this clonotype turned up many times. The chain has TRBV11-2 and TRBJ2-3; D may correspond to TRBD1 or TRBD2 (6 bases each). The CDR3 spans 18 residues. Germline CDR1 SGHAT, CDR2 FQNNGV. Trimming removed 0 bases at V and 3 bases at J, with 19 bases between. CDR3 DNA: TGTGCCAGCAGCTTAGAATTTCGGGGGCCATGGAGGACAGATACGCAGTATTTT. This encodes CASSLEFRGPWRTDTQYF.

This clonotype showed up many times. The CDR3 bases are TGTGCCAGCAGCTTAGCAAGTGGACAAGGCTACGAGCAGTACTTC. Translating gives CASSLASGQGYEQYF. The chain uses TRBV7-6 and TRBJ2-7; tentatively, D is TRBD1 (5 bases). This CDR3 contains 15 residues. Germline CDR1 reads SGHVS; CDR2 reads FNYEAQ. With 0 bases removed from V and 3 bases from J, the gap between germline ends came to 12 bases.

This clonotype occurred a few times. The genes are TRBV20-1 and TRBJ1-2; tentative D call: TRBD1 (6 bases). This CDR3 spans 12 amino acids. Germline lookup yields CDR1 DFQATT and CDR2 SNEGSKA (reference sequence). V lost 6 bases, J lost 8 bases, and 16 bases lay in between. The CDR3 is CSATGQLMGYTF. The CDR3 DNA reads TGCAGTGCCACCGGACAGCTTATGGGCTACACCTTC.

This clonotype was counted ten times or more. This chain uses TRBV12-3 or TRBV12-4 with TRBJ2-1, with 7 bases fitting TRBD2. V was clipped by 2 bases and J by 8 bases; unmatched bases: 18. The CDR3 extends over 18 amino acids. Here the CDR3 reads CASSLPPLPSGGYHEQFF. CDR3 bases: TGTGCCAGCAGTTTACCCCCCCTCCCTTCGGGAGGATATCATGAGCAGTTCTTC.

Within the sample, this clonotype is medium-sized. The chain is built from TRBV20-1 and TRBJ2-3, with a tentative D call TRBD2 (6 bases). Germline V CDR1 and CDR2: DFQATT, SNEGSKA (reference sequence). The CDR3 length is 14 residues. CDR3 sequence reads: CSSPRDSSTDTQYF. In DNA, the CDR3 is TGCAGCTCCCCCCGGGACTCCTCCACAGATACGCAGTATTTT.

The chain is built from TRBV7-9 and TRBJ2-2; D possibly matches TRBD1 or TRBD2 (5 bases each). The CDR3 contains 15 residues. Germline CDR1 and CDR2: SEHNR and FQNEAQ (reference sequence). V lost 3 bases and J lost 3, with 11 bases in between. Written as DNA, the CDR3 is TGTGCCAGCAGCTTTATGAGAGGGGACACCGGGGAGCTGTTTTTT. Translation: CASSFMRGDTGELFF.